This entry features one T cell receptor (beta chain) sequence. This CDR3 has 14 residues. Losses at the gene ends were 3 bases for V and 2 bases for J; bases not matched to a gene: 3. The germline CDR1 and CDR2 sequences are KGHSH and LQKENI. This sample is drawn from a study of blood T cell repertoires in COVID-19. Looking at the study overall: Sites in the United States, Italy and Spain provided acute and convalescent COVID-19 samples. The cDNA or gDNA used as material had been derived from T cells, B-cell-depleted T cells, or PBMCs.

How the authors handled the data: Counts of nucleated cells, estimated from reference gene primer amplification, were obtained. Some clones are missing from TCRdb's copy, which holds only in-frame ones; the method was immunoSEQ multiplex PCR. V and J calls and clone size are those listed in that table; D and trimming were worked out from the DNA. The profile shows roughly 150,000 clones, roughly 74% of them singletons. The chain links TRBV18 to TRBJ2-5; 7 nucleotides match TRBD1. Sequenced input: peripheral blood. The sequence came from a woman of 80 years or more with acute or convalescent COVID-19. The CDR3, as DNA: TGTGCCAGCTCACCCGGGACAGCACAAGAGACCCAGTACTTC. It translates to CASSPGTAQETQYF.